A single sample is the source of the 25 T cell receptor beta chains below, sequenced in a study of T cells in Graves' hyperthyroidism and ophthalmopathy. RNA transcripts served as the template for amplifying TCR beta CDR3 regions. First-round RT-PCR with HTBI primers amplified the TCR CDR3 region. Via MiXCR, TCRdb re-called the multiplex PCR reads, giving one row per CDR3 protein. The repertoire holds 730,000 or so distinct CDR3 sequences, with roughly 20% as singletons. Sequencing used blood. The origin of the receptors is a woman aged 45-60 years with Graves' hyperthyroidism that later progressed to Graves' ophthalmopathy.

With regard to this clonotype: This may be a read error, as it is one base from a much larger clone. The CDR3 carries no conserved terminal phenylalanine or tryptophan, so it likely arises from a read error. The chain links TRBV12-3 or TRBV12-4 to TRBJ2-1; D unresolved. CDR3 length equals 14 residues. Between the trimmed V and J ends, which lost 3 bases and 0 bases, there was a span of 6 bases. The DNA of the CDR3 is TGTGCCAGCAGTTTTTTTGGCTCCTACAATGAGCAGTTCTCC. Residues: CASSFFGSYNEQFS.

There are many counts of this clonotype. The chain employs TRBV5-6 and TRBJ2-3; D might be TRBD2 (6 bases). With 5 bases removed from V and 5 bases from J, the gap between germline ends came to 18 bases. CDR3 size: 15 residues. The germline V gene has CDR1 SGHDT and CDR2 YYEEEE. CDR3 nucleotide sequence: TGTGCCAGCAGGAATCCGCCCGGGGGTGTAGATACGCAGTATTTT. Its protein product is CASRNPPGGVDTQYF.

The rearrangement links TRBV10-3 to TRBJ2-1, with 13 bases aligning to TRBD2. Trimming at V came to 7 bases and at J to 6 bases, leaving 6 bases not matched to a gene. Germline assignment: CDR1 ENHRY and CDR2 SYGVKD. The CDR3 has 15 amino acids. Written as DNA, the CDR3 is TGTGCCATCAAACTAGCGGGGGGGCCGCGCAATGAGCAGTTCTTC. Amino acid sequence: CAIKLAGGPRNEQFF.

In its sample, this clonotype was seen many times. Written as DNA, the CDR3 is TGTGCCAGCAGAGTGAATATTGTACAGGGTGACAATCAGCCCCAGCATTTT. Its translation: CASRVNIVQGDNQPQHF. V and J are TRBV6-1 and TRBJ1-5, with D perhaps matching TRBD1 (6 bases). Trimming cost V 6 bases and J 3 bases, with 21 bases left between them. Germline CDR1 reads MNHNS; CDR2 reads SASEGT. The CDR3 has 17 amino acids.

This clonotype was seen ten or more times. This chain uses TRBV7-6 with TRBJ2-3; perhaps TRBD1 as D (5 bases). The CDR3 extends over 14 amino acids. V was clipped by 2 bases and J by 4 bases, with 10 bases between them. CDR1 is SGHVS, CDR2 FNYEAQ, per germline. The CDR3 coding sequence is TGTGCCAGCAGCTTACAGACAGCTCCAGATACGCAGTATTTT. Protein: CASSLQTAPDTQYF.

This clonotype was seen a few times. V and J are TRBV19 and TRBJ2-7; D is tentatively TRBD1 or TRBD2 (5 bases each). CDR3 length: 15 amino acids. V was pared by 6 bases and J by 0 bases, with 15 bases between. Germline CDR1 is LNHDA and CDR2 is SQIVND (reference sequence). CDR3 region: CASSPGHPGSYEQYF. CDR3 DNA: TGTGCCAGTAGCCCGGGGCATCCTGGCTCCTACGAGCAGTACTTC.

A few counts support this clonotype. At one end the junction does not follow the germline gene, possibly because of a read error. J is TRBJ2-1 and V is TRBV5-1, with TRBD1 matching over 9 bases. The germline V gene has CDR1 SGHRS and CDR2 YFSETQ. This CDR3 region has 15 residues. CDR3 nucleotides: TGCGCCAGCAGCTATGGACAGGGGAGTACGAATGAGCGGTTCTTC. Translating gives CASSYGQGSTNERFF.

The sample holds a few counts of this clonotype. V usage is TRBV24-1 and J usage is TRBJ2-1, with a tentative D call TRBD2 (7 bases). The V gene lost 4 bases and the J gene lost 9 bases, with 15 bases spanning the gap. CDR1 is KGHDR, CDR2 SFDVKD, per germline. This CDR3 comprises 14 residues. CDR3 in DNA: TGTGCCACCAGTGAAAGTGGGGGGGCGGGTGAGCAGTTCTTC. Translating it yields CATSESGGAGEQFF.

This clonotype was observed many times. The chain carries TRBV30 and TRBJ2-3; 7 bases fit TRBD1. This CDR3 is built from 13 residues. Trimming removed 3 bases from V and 6 bases from J; junction bases left unmatched: 6. Germline CDR1 reads GTSNPN; CDR2 reads SVGIG (reference sequence). The DNA of the CDR3 is TGTGCCTGGAGAGCCACAGGGGCCGATACGCAGTATTTT. As protein: CAWRATGADTQYF.

The genes are TRBV4-1 and TRBJ1-2, with 7 nucleotides matching TRBD1. The germline gives CDR1 MGHRA, CDR2 YSYEKL. After removal of 3 bases from V and 0 bases from J, the junction contained 7 bases not matched to a gene. The CDR3 contains 16 residues. CDR3 protein: CASSHGLGTANYGYTF. In DNA form, the CDR3 reads TGCGCCAGCAGCCATGGTCTGGGGACAGCTAACTATGGCTACACCTTC.

The chain recombines TRBV10-3 with TRBJ1-2; the D is unclear. Germline lookup yields CDR1 ENHRY and CDR2 SYGVKD. This CDR3 is 14 amino acids long. V dropped 6 bases and J dropped 4 bases, with 15 bases sitting between them. The CDR3 bases are TGTGCCATCAGCGCCAGGACTGACGGCTATGGCTACACCTTC. Translated: CAISARTDGYGYTF.

This chain links TRBV12-3 or TRBV12-4 with TRBJ2-7, with no clear D. Trimming shortened V by 5 bases and J by 0 bases, and 14 bases separated the two germline ends. This CDR3 comprises 15 residues. The CDR3 nucleotides are TGTGCCAGCAGTGTAAGGGTTCCGTCCTCCTACGAGCAGTACTTC. Translation: CASSVRVPSSYEQYF.

This clonotype appeared a few times. The genes are TRBV12-3 or TRBV12-4 and TRBJ1-3; D gene ambiguous. V dropped 3 bases and J dropped 0 bases, with 9 bases sitting between them. The CDR3 covers 15 residues. DNA of the CDR3: TGTGCCAGCAGTTTCATCGGAAGCTCTGGAAACACCATATATTTT. Translated: CASSFIGSSGNTIYF.

The V and J genes are TRBV28 and TRBJ2-3, with 9 bases identical to TRBD1. This CDR3 has 15 amino acids. Looked up from germline, CDR1 is MDHEN and CDR2 is SYDVKM. Trimming took 5 bases from V and 4 from J; bases not matched to a gene: 7. The CDR3 DNA sequence: TGTGCCAGCAGTCCGACAGGGGGAATGTCAGATACGCAGTATTTT. This sequence encodes CASSPTGGMSDTQYF.

This clonotype came up many times. The chain uses TRBV11-3 and TRBJ2-1, with 9 bases that match TRBD1. Germline values: CDR1 SGHNT, CDR2 YENEEA. V was clipped by 1 base and J by 4 bases; unmatched bases: 2. CDR3 length: 15 residues. Here the CDR3 DNA reads TGTGCCAGCAGCTTAGGGACAGGGGCTTACAATGAGCAGTTCTTC. This codes for CASSLGTGAYNEQFF. Full variable domain (missing parts from reference TRBV11-3 and TRBJ2-1): EAGVVQSPRYKIIEKKQPVAFWCNPISGHNTLYWYLQNLGQGPELLIRYENEEAVDDSQLPKDRFSAERLKGVDSTLKIQPAELGDSAVYLCASSLGTGAYNEQFFGPGTRLTVL.

This clonotype has just a few counts. This chain joins TRBV27 and TRBJ2-7; possible D gene TRBD2, 6 bases. Trimming shortened V by 5 bases and J by 0 bases, and 14 bases separated the two germline ends. Germline V CDR1 and CDR2: MNHEY, SMNVEV (reference sequence). The CDR3 consists of 15 residues. The CDR3 DNA sequence: TGTGCCAGCAGTCGCCGGGACGGGAGCTCCTACGAGCAGTACTTC. This encodes CASSRRDGSSYEQYF.

Details on this clonotype: A much larger clone is a single base away; this may be a read error. The chain links TRBV5-1 to TRBJ2-7, with D possibly TRBD2 on 5 matching bases. In germline, CDR1 is SGHRS, CDR2 YFSETQ. The CDR3 length is 14 residues. Trimming took 7 bases from V and 3 from J, leaving 17 bases between them. The CDR3 bases are TGCGCCAGCTGGGTTGGGAGTGGGAACTACGAGCAGTACTTC. It specifies CASWVGSGNYEQYF.

This clonotype occurred many times. The chain combines TRBV14 with TRBJ1-1; D may be TRBD1 (6 bases). The CDR3 consists of 15 residues. The V gene lost 4 bases and the J gene lost 4 bases, with 16 bases spanning the gap. CDR1 and CDR2 (germline): SGHDN, FVKESK. CDR3 sequence (DNA): TGTGCCAGCAGCCTTTTTGGGGGCGCGGGCACTGAAGCTTTCTTT. This encodes CASSLFGGAGTEAFF.

This clonotype occurred many times. The V call is TRBV6-2 or TRBV6-3, the J call TRBJ1-1; 12 nucleotides line up with TRBD1. The length of the CDR3 is 19 residues. The ends lost 2 bases at V and 1 base at J; junction bases unmatched: 11. CDR1 is MNHEY, CDR2 SVGEGT, per germline. As DNA, the CDR3 is TGTGCCAGCAGTTACAAGGGCCCCGGGACAGGGGGCCGGAACACTGAAGCTTTCTTT. It specifies CASSYKGPGTGGRNTEAFF.

The sample holds a few counts of this clonotype. This chain uses TRBV12-3 or TRBV12-4 with TRBJ1-6; 11 bases are a match to TRBD1. The V gene end was trimmed by 5 bases and the J gene end by 7 bases; junction bases not matched to a gene: 10. The CDR3 covers 17 residues. CDR3 nucleotide sequence: TGTGCCAGCAGTCAGGGACAGGGGGGAGGTATGAATTCACCCCTCCACTTT. This sequence encodes CASSQGQGGGMNSPLHF.

V and J are TRBV20-1 and TRBJ2-7; D is perhaps TRBD1 (5 bases). The germline V gene encodes CDR1 DFQATT and CDR2 SNEGSKA (reference sequence). The CDR3 is made up of 13 amino acids. Trimming removed 0 bases at V and 3 bases at J, with 9 bases between. CDR3 residues: CSARDYRFYEQYF. Written as DNA, the CDR3 is TGCAGTGCTAGAGATTACAGGTTCTACGAGCAGTACTTC.

This clonotype was detected once. J is TRBJ2-6 and V is TRBV19, with TRBD2 matching 7 bases. V trimming: 7 bases; J trimming: 0 bases; junction bases outside the gene matches: 6. The CDR3 contains 16 residues. CDR1 and CDR2 from the germline V gene are LNHDA and SQIVND (reference sequence). The DNA of the CDR3 is TGTGCCAGTATCGAGCGGGGCCCCTCTGGGGCCAACGTCCTGACTTTC. Amino acid sequence: CASIERGPSGANVLTF.

This clonotype was recorded a few times. The chain recombines TRBV12-3 or TRBV12-4 with TRBJ2-3, with D perhaps TRBD2 (5 bases). The CDR3 extends over 13 amino acids. V lost 1 base and J 8 bases, leaving 10 bases between the germline ends. The CDR3: CASSLDLRGTQYF. DNA for the CDR3: TGTGCCAGCAGTTTAGACTTACGGGGTACGCAGTATTTT.

The V gene is TRBV29-1, the J gene TRBJ2-7; D might be TRBD2 (6 bases). V shed 2 bases and J shed 1 base, with 9 bases lying between them. This CDR3 contains 13 residues. Germline V gives CDR1 SQVTM, CDR2 ANQGSEA. CDR3 region: CSVESTSSYEQYF. The CDR3 DNA reads as TGCAGCGTTGAATCGACTAGTTCCTACGAGCAGTACTTC.

Points on this clonotype: Since a much larger clone is just one base distant, this may be a read error. This chain connects TRBV6-1 to TRBJ1-2; 10 bases align to TRBD1. Trimming removed 11 bases from V and 0 bases from J; junction bases left unmatched: 12. The germline V gene has CDR1 MNHNS and CDR2 SASEGT. CDR3 size: 16 residues. The CDR3 loop reads CAGSPGQGKANYGYTF. CDR3 nucleotides: TGTGCCGGTAGTCCGGGACAGGGGAAAGCTAACTATGGCTACACCTTC.